Each of the 22 T cell receptor beta chains below was sequenced from the same sample in a study of beta chain features in type 1 diabetes. General study points: Moderately but significantly shorter TCRB CDR3s were found in Type 1 diabetes patients in all four CD4+ subsets.

No antigens are known for them. Sequencing targeted expressed TCRB transcripts, as all isolated RNA had been reverse transcribed. Clones were sequenced by immunoSEQ multiplex PCR, and TCRdb holds only the in-frame ones, with some missing. Of a few hundred thousand clones listed, roughly an eighth are singletons. The sample was naive CD4+ T cells from blood. The source of these receptors is a woman under 30 with type 1 diabetes.

The CDR3 region has the DNA TGCAGCGTTCGCCTGGGACTAACCCCCCAGTACTTC. Translated: CSVRLGLTPQYF. V and J are TRBV29-1 and TRBJ2-5, with TRBD2 matching over 7 bases. The CDR3 runs to 12 residues. Trimming removed 5 bases from V and 9 bases from J; junction bases left unmatched: 9. The germline V gene encodes CDR1 SQVTM and CDR2 ANQGSEA.

This clone was found a few times. This chain connects TRBV7-2 to TRBJ1-1; maybe TRBD1 (5 bases). V gave up 3 bases and J gave up 1 base, with 12 bases separating them. This CDR3 is 15 amino acids long. CDR1 is SGHTA and CDR2 is FQGNSA in the germline V gene. For the CDR3, the DNA is TGTGCCAGCAGCTTTAGAGCAGGGCCGAACACTGAAGCTTTCTTT. Protein: CASSFRAGPNTEAFF.

The chain joins TRBV5-1 to TRBJ2-1; 9 nucleotides line up with TRBD2. The germline V gene has CDR1 SGHRS and CDR2 YFSETQ. The CDR3 sequence is 16 residues long. Trimming took 0 bases from V and 9 from J; bases not matched to a gene: 10. CDR3: CASSLAESSGAGEQFF. Here the CDR3 DNA reads TGCGCCAGCAGCTTGGCCGAGTCTAGCGGGGCGGGTGAGCAGTTCTTC.

This chain connects TRBV14 to TRBJ2-7; D is possibly TRBD2 (5 bases). The length of the CDR3 is 12 residues. The V gene lost 1 base and the J gene lost 5 bases, with 6 bases spanning the gap. The germline gives CDR1 SGHDN, CDR2 FVKESK. The CDR3 region is CASSQAGDEQYF. The CDR3 nucleotides read TGTGCCAGCAGCCAAGCCGGGGACGAGCAGTACTTC.

The chain is built from TRBV4-3 and TRBJ2-3, with D unclear. V lost 2 bases and J 2 bases, leaving 5 bases between the germline ends. CDR1 and CDR2 (germline): LGHNA, YSLEER. The CDR3 sequence is 13 residues long. CDR3 loop: CASSQQFTDTQYF. The DNA of the CDR3 is TGCGCCAGCAGCCAACAGTTCACAGATACGCAGTATTTT.

The CDR3 region has the DNA TGTGCCATCAGTGCTCGCCAGGGGGATGGCTACACCTTC. Translation: CAISARQGDGYTF. The chain recombines TRBV10-3 with TRBJ1-2, with TRBD1 matching over 7 bases. The V and J ends lost 4 bases and 6 bases, in that order; junction bases with no gene match: 5. Germline values: CDR1 ENHRY, CDR2 SYGVKD. The CDR3 runs to 13 residues.

This rearrangement joins TRBV2 to TRBJ1-6; maybe TRBD1 (6 bases). The CDR3 loop spans 14 amino acids. Trimming pared 4 bases from V and 9 bases from J, leaving 13 bases between. CDR1 and CDR2 from the germline V gene are SNHLY and FYNNEI. DNA of the CDR3: TGTGCCAGCAGTGTACAGGGTGGAAGTTCACCCCTCCACTTT. Residues: CASSVQGGSSPLHF.

The chain couples TRBV5-1 to TRBJ2-1; TRBD2 matches 9 bases. This CDR3 contains 16 residues. Germline values: CDR1 SGHRS, CDR2 YFSETQ. Trimming at V came to 4 bases and at J to 4 bases, leaving 9 bases not matched to a gene. The CDR3 DNA reads as TGCGCCAGCAGCCGAGGGGCTAGCGGGGCGTACAATGAGCAGTTCTTC. It yields the protein CASSRGASGAYNEQFF.

The V and J genes are TRBV5-1 and TRBJ2-3; 10 bases map to TRBD2. Germline CDR1 reads SGHRS; CDR2 reads YFSETQ. CDR3 length equals 14 residues. The V segment lost 4 bases and the J segment 5 bases; nucleotides outside the gene matches: 4. CDR3 in amino acids: CASSEGTSVDTQYF. For the CDR3, the DNA is TGCGCCAGCAGCGAGGGGACTAGCGTAGATACGCAGTATTTT. The complete variable domain, with remaining parts taken from reference TRBV5-1 and TRBJ2-3, reads KAGVTQTPRYLIKTRGQQVTLSCSPISGHRSVSWYQQTPGQGLQFLFEYFSETQRNKGNFPGRFSGRQFSNSRSEMNVSTLELGDSALYLCASSEGTSVDTQYFGPGTRLTVL.

This clone showed up just a few times. The rearrangement joins TRBV15 to TRBJ2-5; TRBD1 matches at 7 bases. Trimming cost V 8 bases and J 2 bases; bases outside gene matches: 5. Per the germline V gene, CDR1 is LNHNV and CDR2 is YYDKDF (reference sequence). CDR3 size: 13 residues. In nucleotides, the CDR3 is TGTGCCACCGGAACAGGGGTACAAGAGACCCAGTACTTC. It specifies CATGTGVQETQYF.

The chain recombines TRBV4-3 with TRBJ2-2, with 7 bases identical to TRBD1. Germline lookup yields CDR1 LGHNA and CDR2 YSLEER. The CDR3 runs to 15 residues. V gave up 3 bases and J gave up 3 bases; unmatched junction bases: 4. The CDR3, as DNA: TGCGCCAGCAGCCATGCCGACAGGGACACCGGGGAGCTGTTTTTT. Translation gives CASSHADRDTGELFF.

This chain links TRBV2 with TRBJ1-2, with D maybe TRBD1 (5 bases). Trimming removed 4 bases from V and 4 bases from J, with 13 bases in between. The CDR3 is made up of 14 amino acids. Looked up from germline, CDR1 is SNHLY and CDR2 is FYNNEI. The DNA for the CDR3 is TGTGCCAGCAGTGGGGGGGGAGTCGCCTATGGCTACACCTTC. Its translation: CASSGGGVAYGYTF.

J is TRBJ2-7 and V is TRBV7-9, with 12 bases matching TRBD1. Germline-derived CDR1 and CDR2 are SEHNR and FQNEAQ (reference sequence). J gave up 0 bases and V 5 bases, and 11 bases lay outside the gene matches. The CDR3 is made up of 18 amino acids. The CDR3 reads CASSLGTGGGRGSYEQYF. The CDR3 coding sequence is TGTGCCAGCAGCCTCGGGACAGGGGGCGGCCGGGGCTCCTACGAGCAGTACTTC.

This clone was seen a few times. The V and J genes are TRBV18 and TRBJ2-1; D is ambiguous. The CDR3 runs 13 residues. Trimming shortened V by 3 bases and J by 5 bases, and 8 bases separated the two germline ends. Germline V gene data show CDR1 as KGHSH and CDR2 as LQKENI. This CDR3 is CASSPLSDNEQFF. The DNA for the CDR3 is TGTGCCAGCTCACCTTTGTCTGACAATGAGCAGTTCTTC.

Regarding this clone: The sample contains more than one DNA sequence encoding this CDR3. The V call is TRBV5-1, the J call TRBJ1-5; 8 bases fit TRBD1. The ends lost 4 bases at V and 4 bases at J; junction bases unmatched: 4. The germline gives CDR1 SGHRS, CDR2 YFSETQ. This CDR3 is 14 amino acids long. The DNA for the CDR3 is TGCGCCAGCAGCCCGACAGGGGTGAATCAGCCCCAGCATTTT. It specifies CASSPTGVNQPQHF.

V gene TRBV30 combines with J gene TRBJ2-7; maybe TRBD1 (6 bases). The germline V gene has CDR1 GTSNPN and CDR2 SVGIG (reference sequence). The CDR3 totals 14 residues. V gave up 3 bases and J gave up 3 bases, with 15 bases separating them. The CDR3 DNA follows: TGTGCCTGGAGGGATCCCGGGACAAACTACGAGCAGTACTTC. Encoded protein: CAWRDPGTNYEQYF.

The chain combines TRBV28 with TRBJ1-2; no clear D gene. The CDR3 spans 13 residues. V was shortened by 3 bases and J by 6 bases, with 11 bases between the two germline ends. Per germline, CDR1 MDHEN and CDR2 SYDVKM. The CDR3 bases are TGTGCCAGCAGTTTGGCTCGTATTAATGGCTACACCTTC. Protein sequence: CASSLARINGYTF.

The chain carries TRBV28 and TRBJ2-7; no reliable D call. The CDR3 has 13 amino acids. The V gene lost 8 bases and the J gene lost 8 bases, with 19 bases spanning the gap. The germline CDR1 and CDR2 sequences are MDHEN and SYDVKM. In DNA form, the CDR3 reads TGTGCCAGCTCATGGGCCGGAAATACGAAGCAGTACTTC. Translating gives CASSWAGNTKQYF.

This clone turned up a few times. The chain carries TRBV5-1 and TRBJ2-3; the D gene is possibly TRBD1 (6 bases). Deletions cut 2 bases from V and 3 bases from J, with 16 bases between. Germline-derived CDR1 and CDR2 are SGHRS and YFSETQ. This CDR3 region has 16 residues. In nucleotides, the CDR3 is TGCGCCAGCAGCTTAGGGGGAGCTATCCCAACAGATACGCAGTATTTT. This sequence encodes CASSLGGAIPTDTQYF.

This clone appeared a few times. CDR3 amino acids: CASSSASYEQYF. In DNA, the CDR3 is TGTGCCAGCAGCTCTGCGAGCTACGAGCAGTACTTC. V is TRBV6-6 and J is TRBJ2-7; no definite D call. Germline V gene sequence: CDR1 MNHNY, CDR2 SVGAGI (reference sequence). The CDR3 loop spans 12 amino acids. With 6 bases removed from V and 3 bases from J, the gap between germline ends came to 9 bases.

This clone has just a few counts. The chain couples TRBV7-9 to TRBJ1-5; a possible D gene is TRBD1 (6 bases). V lost 4 bases and J lost 4, with 8 bases in between. Germline V gene data show CDR1 as SEHNR and CDR2 as FQNEAQ (reference sequence). The length of the CDR3 is 13 residues. The CDR3 sequence is CASSWTANQPQHF. The CDR3, as DNA: TGTGCCAGCAGCTGGACAGCTAATCAGCCCCAGCATTTT.

This clone was picked up a small number of times. The J gene is TRBJ2-5, the V gene TRBV9; D might be TRBD2 (7 bases). CDR3 length equals 16 residues. Trimming cost V 0 bases and J 1 base, with 13 bases left between them. CDR1 is SGDLS, CDR2 YYNGEE, per germline. The CDR3 region is CASSVGRGAFQETQYF. In DNA form, the CDR3 reads TGTGCCAGCAGCGTAGGCCGGGGGGCCTTCCAAGAGACCCAGTACTTC.